These T cell receptor beta chains were read from a single sample in a study of identical twins. TCRdb reprocessed the 5' RACE reads via MiXCR and lists one record per CDR3 protein. The table lists just under 550,000 distinct CDR3 sequences, roughly 15% of them singletons, with around 0.4% in the top ten. Another study also made use of these data, one on yellow fever vaccine responses in identical twins.

The sample consisted of CD4+ T cells sorted from blood. The receptors were gathered from a woman between 18 and 29 years old in good health. Both conserved end residues are part of each CDR3. The D gene is left open where the match is weak. Some rows mark clone size as missing; the rest say once, few, many or name a class of expanded clone.

J: TRBJ2-1
size: .
V: TRBV20-1
D: TRBD2
CDR3: CSATGLAGSNEQFF
DNA: TGCAGTGCTACTGGGCTAGCGGGGAGTAATGAGCAGTTCTTC

J: TRBJ2-1
size: .
V: TRBV18
D: TRBD2
CDR3: CASSPPGEGMNNEQFF
DNA: TGTGCCAGCTCACCCCCGGGGGAGGGGATGAACAATGAGCAGTTCTTC

J: TRBJ2-7
size: .
V: TRBV6-1
D: TRBD1
CDR3: CASSPARDRGDRDEQYF
DNA: TGTGCCAGCAGCCCAGCAAGGGACAGGGGGGATCGGGACGAGCAGTACTTC

J: TRBJ1-1
size: .
V: TRBV20-1
D: .
CDR3: CSAPGELRTEAFF
DNA: TGCAGTGCCCCGGGGGAGCTCAGGACTGAAGCTTTCTTT

J: TRBJ2-7
size: .
V: TRBV12-3/TRBV12-4
D: TRBD1
CDR3: CASSIGTGDAYEQYF
DNA: TGTGCCAGCAGTATCGGGACAGGGGACGCCTACGAGCAGTACTTC

J: TRBJ1-3
size: few
V: TRBV5-5
D: .
CDR3: CASSTLGGYSGNTIYF
DNA: TGTGCCAGCAGCACCCTTGGGGGCTACTCTGGAAACACCATATATTTT

J: TRBJ2-3
size: .
V: TRBV23-1
D: TRBD2
CDR3: CASSHPRTSGRTTDTQYF
DNA: TGCGCCAGCAGTCATCCACGGACTAGCGGGAGAACCACAGATACGCAGTATTTT

J: TRBJ2-3
size: .
V: TRBV20-1
D: .
CDR3: CSARDQPRRDTQYF
DNA: TGCAGTGCTAGAGATCAACCGAGACGGGATACGCAGTATTTT

J: TRBJ1-2
size: .
V: TRBV5-1
D: .
CDR3: CASSLAVADGYTF
DNA: TGCGCCAGCAGCTTGGCCGTGGCTGATGGCTACACCTTC

J: TRBJ2-1
size: .
V: TRBV11-2
D: TRBD2
CDR3: CASSFSLGLAGVPYNEQFF
DNA: TGTGCCAGCAGCTTTTCGTTGGGACTAGCGGGAGTCCCCTACAATGAGCAGTTCTTC

J: TRBJ1-3
size: .
V: TRBV28
D: TRBD1
CDR3: CASKPGQSTGNTIYF
DNA: TGTGCCAGCAAACCGGGACAGAGTACTGGAAACACCATATATTTT

J: TRBJ2-1
size: .
V: TRBV24-1
D: .
CDR3: CATSDLGTMVPGNEQFF
DNA: TGTGCCACCAGTGATTTGGGTACTATGGTCCCCGGGAATGAGCAGTTCTTC

J: TRBJ2-2
size: few
V: TRBV6-5
D: .
CDR3: CASSYPTHTGELFF
DNA: TGTGCCAGCAGCTACCCAACGCACACCGGGGAGCTGTTTTTT

J: TRBJ2-1
size: few
V: TRBV24-1
D: TRBD2
CDR3: CATSAVGFSTGTSSYNEQFF
DNA: TGTGCCACCAGCGCCGTAGGGTTCAGCACTGGGACTAGCTCCTACAATGAGCAGTTCTTC

J: TRBJ1-2
size: few
V: TRBV5-4
D: .
CDR3: CASSFGSRGYTF
DNA: TGTGCCAGCAGCTTCGGTTCTCGTGGCTACACCTTC

J: TRBJ2-1
size: few
V: TRBV14
D: .
CDR3: CASSHRGSGASSYNEQFF
DNA: TGTGCCAGCAGCCACCGAGGGTCCGGGGCGAGCTCCTACAATGAGCAGTTCTTC

J: TRBJ1-5
size: few
V: TRBV3-1
D: .
CDR3: CASSHMGTGNQPQHF
DNA: TGTGCCAGCAGCCACATGGGAACGGGCAATCAGCCCCAGCATTTT

J: TRBJ2-3
size: .
V: TRBV28
D: .
CDR3: CASSRGILATDTQYF
DNA: TGTGCCAGCAGCCGTGGGATCCTAGCAACAGATACGCAGTATTTT

J: TRBJ2-2
size: .
V: TRBV6-1
D: .
CDR3: CASNSRIRSNTGELFF
DNA: TGTGCCAGCAACAGCAGAATTCGTTCGAACACCGGGGAGCTGTTTTTT

J: TRBJ2-4
size: .
V: TRBV28
D: .
CDR3: CASNKAPVRNIQYF
DNA: TGTGCCAGTAACAAGGCCCCGGTACGGAACATTCAGTACTTC

J: TRBJ2-1
size: few
V: TRBV14
D: .
CDR3: CASRKNGAANEQFF
DNA: TGTGCCAGCAGGAAAAACGGGGCAGCAAATGAGCAGTTCTTC

J: TRBJ2-1
size: .
V: TRBV5-1
D: TRBD2
CDR3: CASSVLAGSDEQFF
DNA: TGCGCCAGCAGCGTGTTAGCGGGATCGGATGAGCAGTTCTTC

J: TRBJ2-7
size: .
V: TRBV28
D: .
CDR3: CASSPYPYEQYF
DNA: TGTGCCAGCAGTCCGTACCCCTACGAGCAGTACTTC

J: TRBJ2-2
size: few
V: TRBV28
D: .
CDR3: CASSLKSGGTNTGELFF
DNA: TGTGCCAGCAGTTTAAAATCAGGGGGGACGAACACCGGGGAGCTGTTTTTT

J: TRBJ2-1
size: .
V: TRBV6-5
D: .
CDR3: CASSYSSVSGVTYNEQFF
DNA: TGTGCCAGCAGTTACTCTTCTGTGTCCGGGGTCACCTACAATGAGCAGTTCTTC

J: TRBJ2-7
size: .
V: TRBV5-1
D: TRBD1
CDR3: CASSLAVGQGAPSSYEQYF
DNA: TGCGCCAGCAGCTTGGCCGTTGGACAGGGTGCGCCAAGCTCCTACGAGCAGTACTTC

J: TRBJ2-7
size: .
V: TRBV29-1
D: .
CDR3: CSVGSQTRRDEQYF
DNA: TGCAGCGTTGGGTCCCAGACTAGACGCGACGAGCAGTACTTC

J: TRBJ1-6
size: .
V: TRBV12-3/TRBV12-4
D: .
CDR3: CASSWSGSSPLHF
DNA: TGTGCCAGCAGTTGGAGTGGGAGTTCACCCCTCCACTTT

J: TRBJ2-7
size: .
V: TRBV6-1
D: .
CDR3: CASSERWSDEQYF
DNA: TGTGCCAGCAGTGAAAGGTGGAGTGACGAGCAGTACTTC

J: TRBJ1-5
size: .
V: TRBV5-5
D: .
CDR3: CASSLVPGSGNQPQHF
DNA: TGTGCCAGCAGCTTGGTGCCCGGGAGTGGCAATCAGCCCCAGCATTTT

J: TRBJ2-4
size: many
V: TRBV29-1
D: .
CDR3: CSVEGRELAKNIQYF
DNA: TGCAGCGTTGAAGGCAGGGAACTAGCCAAAAACATTCAGTACTTC

J: TRBJ2-1
size: .
V: TRBV20-1
D: TRBD1
CDR3: CRARESTGVYNEQFF
DNA: TGCAGAGCTAGAGAATCGACAGGGGTTTACAATGAGCAGTTCTTC

J: TRBJ2-1
size: few
V: TRBV19
D: .
CDR3: CASKVGESYNEQFF
DNA: TGTGCCAGTAAGGTAGGGGAATCCTACAATGAGCAGTTCTTC

J: TRBJ2-1
size: few
V: TRBV12-3/TRBV12-4
D: .
CDR3: CASQPDLGGGEQFF
DNA: TGTGCCAGCCAACCGGACCTAGGGGGGGGTGAGCAGTTCTTC

J: TRBJ2-1
size: many
V: TRBV7-2
D: TRBD2
CDR3: CASSLEVGREQFF
DNA: TGTGCCAGCAGCTTAGAAGTAGGGAGGGAACAGTTCTTC

J: TRBJ2-3
size: .
V: TRBV28
D: .
CDR3: CASSFAPGAGSDTQYF
DNA: TGTGCCAGCAGCTTCGCCCCGGGGGCTGGGTCAGATACGCAGTATTTT

J: TRBJ2-2
size: few
V: TRBV10-3
D: .
CDR3: CAISEQVSNTGELFF
DNA: TGTGCCATCAGTGAGCAGGTCTCAAACACCGGGGAGCTGTTTTTT

J: TRBJ2-1
size: .
V: TRBV14
D: .
CDR3: CASSQGRDRGLLVSSGRANEQFF
DNA: TGTGCCAGCAGCCAAGGCCGGGACAGGGGGCTACTGGTATCTAGCGGGAGGGCCAATGAGCAGTTCTTC

J: TRBJ1-2
size: few
V: TRBV4-1
D: TRBD1
CDR3: CASSHTGTGEYGYTF
DNA: TGCGCCAGCAGCCACACCGGGACAGGGGAATATGGCTACACCTTC

J: TRBJ1-3
size: many
V: TRBV5-1
D: .
CDR3: CASSLGGSSGNTIYF
DNA: TGTGCCAGCAGCTTAGGGGGTAGCTCTGGAAACACCATATATTTT

J: TRBJ2-1
size: few
V: TRBV4-1
D: TRBD2
CDR3: CASSQYGLAGGSSYNEQFF
DNA: TGCGCCAGCAGCCAATACGGACTAGCGGGAGGGAGCTCCTACAATGAGCAGTTCTTC

J: TRBJ2-1
size: many
V: TRBV5-1
D: TRBD1
CDR3: CASSLWTGVNNEQFF
DNA: TGCGCCAGCAGCTTGTGGACAGGGGTGAACAATGAGCAGTTCTTC

J: TRBJ1-1
size: few
V: TRBV6-5
D: .
CDR3: CASSYSRRSTEAFF
DNA: TGTGCCAGCAGTTACTCGAGACGGAGCACTGAAGCTTTCTTT

J: TRBJ2-3
size: .
V: TRBV5-1
D: .
CDR3: CASRGGTSTDTQYF
DNA: TGCGCCAGCAGAGGAGGTACTAGCACAGATACGCAGTATTTT

J: TRBJ1-1
size: .
V: TRBV7-2
D: .
CDR3: CASSLKFGGTEAFF
DNA: TGTGCCAGCAGCCTAAAATTTGGGGGTACTGAAGCTTTCTTT

J: TRBJ1-1
size: .
V: TRBV21-1
D: .
CDR3: CASSKVWSQAFF
DNA: TGTGCCAGCAGCAAAGTTTGGTCCCAAGCTTTCTTT

J: TRBJ2-5
size: many
V: TRBV7-3
D: TRBD1
CDR3: CASSLGPTGPKETQYF
DNA: TGTGCCAGCAGCTTAGGGCCGACAGGGCCCAAAGAGACCCAGTACTTC

J: TRBJ2-1
size: .
V: TRBV7-9
D: .
CDR3: CASSPPHSEQFF
DNA: TGTGCCAGCAGCCCCCCGCACAGTGAGCAGTTCTTC

J: TRBJ2-2
size: .
V: TRBV18
D: .
CDR3: CASSPVGSDTGELFF
DNA: TGTGCCAGCTCACCAGTTGGCAGCGACACCGGGGAGCTGTTTTTT